Below, one T cell receptor (beta chain) is given with its context. The data belong to a study of technical replicates of blood from several donors. The germline CDR1 and CDR2 sequences are MNHEY and SVGAGI. The CDR3 has 12 residues. The ends were cut back, 6 bases at V and 1 base at J, with 7 bases in the middle. The protocol was immunoSEQ multiplex PCR, while the TCRdb copy is restricted to in-frame clones and leaves out a portion. This table holds about 98,000 clones, 95% found once. Sequencing was performed on T cells isolated from PBMCs. This clonotype was obtained from a human donor in good health. The rearrangement links TRBV6-5 to TRBJ2-7; possibly TRBD2 for D (5 bases). CDR3 nucleotides: TGTGCCAGCAGGACTACATCCTACGAGCAGTACTTC. Residues: CASRTTSYEQYF.